A selection of T cell receptor beta chains follows, all from one sample in a study of T cell repertoires in cytomegalovirus infection. TCRdb reprocessed the reads via MiXCR and lists one record per CDR3 protein. The sample includes 300,000 to 400,000 distinct CDR3 sequences, roughly 9.5% of them seen just once. Sequencing was done on a sample of PBMCs. All receptors come from a human donor in good health (CMV status not recorded). Some clones in this sample may be carry-over from other donors' samples. The CDR3 runs from the conserved cysteine through the conserved F or W. Each record gives: V gene, D gene, clone size, J gene, CDR3 protein, CDR3 DNA. D genes are given only for firm matches. Only some rows state a clone size, as once, few, many or a class for expanded clones.

>TRBV7-2|TRBD1|many|TRBJ2-7
CASSVDRAGYEQYF
TGTGCCAGCAGCGTGGACAGGGCTGGGTACGAGCAGTACTTC
>TRBV7-8|TRBD1|many|TRBJ2-3
CASSPYRGQADTQYF
TGTGCCAGCAGCCCTTACAGGGGGCAGGCAGATACGCAGTATTTT
>TRBV6-8|.|few|TRBJ2-6
CASSYERTGANVLTF
TGTGCCAGCAGTTACGAGCGGACTGGGGCCAACGTCCTGACTTTC
>TRBV7-9|TRBD1|many|TRBJ1-2
CASSLGDRGRDGYTF
TGTGCCAGCAGCTTAGGTGACAGGGGGCGAGATGGCTACACCTTC
>TRBV19|.|few|TRBJ1-2
CASSIGGSENYGYTF
TGTGCCAGTAGTATAGGAGGGAGCGAAAACTATGGCTACACCTTC
>TRBV7-6|TRBD1|.|TRBJ2-5
CASLGRGLGETQYF
TGTGCCAGCTTGGGCAGGGGGCTTGGGGAGACCCAGTACTTC
>TRBV7-9|TRBD2|many|TRBJ2-7
CASSLLGGSSYEQYF
TGTGCCAGCAGCTTATTGGGGGGGAGCTCCTACGAGCAGTACTTC
>TRBV30|.|.|TRBJ1-6
CAWSDPSTGGSSPLHF
TGTGCCTGGAGTGACCCCTCGACGGGGGGGAGCTCACCCCTCCACTTT
>TRBV6-2/TRBV6-3|TRBD2|many|TRBJ2-2
CASKGTSGTGELFF
TGTGCCAGCAAAGGGACTAGCGGTACCGGGGAGCTGTTTTTT
>TRBV30|.|few|TRBJ2-7
CAWTVGGTSSYEQYF
TGTGCCTGGACCGTGGGGGGCACTAGCTCCTACGAGCAGTACTTC
>TRBV28|TRBD1|many|TRBJ2-6
CASSLFSDRTSGANVLTF
TGTGCCAGCAGTTTATTCTCGGACAGGACCTCTGGGGCCAACGTCCTGACTTTC
>TRBV20-1|.|.|TRBJ1-2
CSAPIGSSGYTF
TGCAGTGCTCCGATAGGCAGTTCTGGCTACACCTTC
>TRBV6-2/TRBV6-3|TRBD2|.|TRBJ2-7
CATHAASGYEQYF
TGTGCCACTCACGCGGCTAGCGGTTACGAGCAGTACTTC
>TRBV6-6|.|once|TRBJ2-7
CASRWGNEQYF
TGTGCCAGCAGGTGGGGGAACGAGCAGTACTTC
>TRBV7-6|.|many|TRBJ2-5
CASSLRAGQNMIFARGGFQETQYF
TGTGCCAGCAGCTTAAGAGCGGGACAAAATATGATCTTTGCCAGAGGGGGTTTCCAAGAGACCCAGTACTTC
>TRBV7-6|.|many|TRBJ1-3
CASSIRTTASTSGNTIYF
TGTGCCAGCAGCATACGAACGACAGCATCAACCTCTGGAAACACCATATATTTT
>TRBV20-1|TRBD1|.|TRBJ2-5
CSAPLRGQQETQYF
TGCAGTGCCCCGTTAAGGGGACAGCAAGAGACCCAGTACTTC
>TRBV7-3|.|.|TRBJ2-2
CASSQTGADTGELFF
TGTGCCAGCAGCCAAACGGGGGCTGACACCGGGGAGCTGTTTTTT
>TRBV6-5|.|few|TRBJ2-4
CASSYDGSENIQYF
TGTGCCAGCAGTTACGACGGGAGCGAAAACATTCAGTACTTC
>TRBV20-1|.|many|TRBJ1-2
CSAKGSSGGYTF
TGCAGTGCTAAGGGGTCCTCGGGTGGCTACACCTTC
>TRBV7-6|TRBD2|many|TRBJ2-7
CASSLAGGKYHEQYF
TGTGCCAGCAGCCTAGCGGGAGGGAAATACCACGAGCAGTACTTT
>TRBV4-3|.|many|TRBJ2-7
CASSQDIPGHSSYEQYF
TGCGCCAGCAGCCAAGATATCCCAGGGCACAGCTCCTACGAGCAGTACTTC
>TRBV7-9|.|few|TRBJ2-5
CASSLGDSGWETQYF
TGTGCCAGCAGCTTAGGGGACTCGGGCTGGGAGACCCAGTACTTC
>TRBV4-1|.|.|TRBJ2-1
CASSQVGTSSSYNEQFF
TGCGCCAGCAGCCAAGTCGGGACTTCGAGCTCCTACAATGAGCAGTTCTTC
>TRBV4-3|.|many|TRBJ2-2
CASSQDPGRGSPGELFF
TGCGCCAGCAGCCAAGATCCGGGTCGAGGGTCCCCCGGGGAGCTGTTTTTT
>TRBV6-1|TRBD1|many|TRBJ1-1
CASTRGQGGTEAFF
TGTGCCAGCACCAGGGGACAGGGCGGCACTGAAGCTTTCTTT
>TRBV12-3/TRBV12-4|TRBD2|many|TRBJ2-5
CASSRREASGVGETQYF
TGTGCCAGCAGCCGTCGTGAGGCTAGCGGGGTCGGAGAGACCCAGTACTTC
>TRBV19|TRBD1|.|TRBJ2-5
CASSPGQGALRETQYF
TGTGCCAGTAGTCCCGGACAGGGGGCTTTACGGGAGACCCAGTACTTC
>TRBV27|.|.|TRBJ1-1
CASSFQGKRDTEAFF
TGTGCCAGCAGTTTTCAGGGGAAAAGGGACACTGAAGCTTTCTTT
>TRBV7-2|TRBD2|many|TRBJ2-7
CASSFLPLSGRAYEQYF
TGTGCCAGCAGCTTCTTACCCCTCAGCGGGAGGGCCTACGAGCAGTACTTC
>TRBV7-2|.|.|TRBJ2-1
CASSSRRGDEQFF
TGTGCCAGCAGCTCGCGCAGGGGGGATGAGCAGTTCTTC
>TRBV4-3|.|.|TRBJ2-7
CASSQDPDFYEQYF
TGCGCCAGCAGCCAAGATCCAGATTTCTACGAGCAGTACTTC
>TRBV4-1|.|few|TRBJ1-2
CASSQEDRPYGYTF
TGCGCCAGCAGCCAAGAGGACAGACCATATGGCTACACCTTC
>TRBV28|TRBD2|few|TRBJ2-4
CASSSPGTSGLKNIQYF
TGTGCCAGCAGTAGCCCGGGGACTAGCGGGCTCAAAAACATTCAGTACTTC
>TRBV15|.|few|TRBJ2-2
CATSRDGRETGELFF
TGTGCCACCAGCAGAGATGGCAGAGAGACCGGGGAGCTGTTTTTT
>TRBV6-4|.|.|TRBJ2-2
CASSPRPSTELFF
TGTGCCAGCAGTCCCAGGCCCTCGACGGAGCTGTTTTTT
>TRBV19|.|.|TRBJ2-1
CASSSLQTRPYNEQFF
TGTGCCAGTAGTTCCCTTCAGACTAGACCTTACAATGAGCAGTTCTTC
>TRBV7-6|.|.|TRBJ2-3
CASSFWRESTDTQYF
TGTGCCAGCAGCTTTTGGAGGGAGAGCACAGATACGCAGTATTTT
>TRBV6-2/TRBV6-3|.|.|TRBJ2-1
CASSYPTAEQFF
TGTGCCAGCAGTTACCCAACTGCTGAGCAGTTCTTC
>TRBV10-3|TRBD1|few|TRBJ1-2
CAISETGDYGYTF
TGTGCCATCAGTGAGACAGGGGACTATGGCTACACCTTC
>TRBV27|TRBD1|.|TRBJ1-5
CASAPGTVGLYSNQPQHF
TGTGCCAGCGCTCCCGGGACAGTGGGACTTTATAGCAATCAGCCCCAGCATTTT
>TRBV6-6|.|.|TRBJ1-1
CASSYLTTGRNTEAFF
TGTGCCAGCAGTTACCTAACAACGGGGAGGAACACTGAAGCTTTCTTT
>TRBV28|.|many|TRBJ1-2
CASRAGANYGYTF
TGTGCCAGCAGGGCAGGGGCTAACTATGGCTACACCTTC
>TRBV28|.|many|TRBJ1-5
CASSLLGQPQHF
TGTGCCAGCAGTTTATTGGGTCAGCCCCAGCATTTT
>TRBV12-3/TRBV12-4|.|.|TRBJ1-6
CASSLKGGSSYNSPLHF
TGTGCCAGCAGTTTAAAAGGGGGGAGCTCCTATAATTCACCCCTCCACTTT
>TRBV7-2|TRBD1|many|TRBJ1-1
CASSPGQGRTEAFF
TGTGCCAGCAGCCCTGGACAGGGGAGGACTGAAGCTTTCTTT
>TRBV4-3|.|few|TRBJ2-1
CASSQEWGITGNEQFF
TGCGCCAGCAGCCAAGAGTGGGGAATCACAGGGAATGAGCAGTTCTTC
>TRBV2|.|many|TRBJ2-3
CASREFPDTQYF
TGTGCCAGCAGGGAGTTTCCAGATACGCAGTATTTT
>TRBV5-4|.|many|TRBJ2-3
CASSFAGDTQYF
TGTGCCAGCAGCTTCGCCGGAGATACGCAGTATTTT
>TRBV30|TRBD1|.|TRBJ1-5
CAWRTGRQPQHF
TGTGCCTGGAGGACAGGGAGGCAGCCCCAGCATTTT
>TRBV7-9|.|.|TRBJ2-5
CASSSGPARETQYF
TGTGCCAGCAGTTCAGGCCCGGCTCGGGAGACCCAGTACTTC
>TRBV5-1|.|.|TRBJ2-7
CASSLRPEGDDEQYF
TGCGCCAGCAGCTTGCGTCCAGAAGGGGACGACGAGCAGTACTTC